This T cell receptor beta chain appears in the sequencing data of a study of cytomegalovirus exposure and HLA in healthy donors (dated by TCRdb to 2016 to 2017). Regarding the complete study: In an earlier analysis of approximately 500 of the donors, under 300 Gb of sequence data and about 110 million unique TCR beta sequences from roughly 180 million T cells were reported. An early release that covered more than 550 HLA-typed donors contained around 300 gigabases of sequencing data and 80 million or so unique TCR sequences. Among the roughly 410 genotyped donors, approximately 82% belonged to the genetic ancestry cluster associated with self-reported Caucasian donors. The study was designed to test whether signatures of past pathogen exposure could be identified by cataloging public T cell receptors. The study used immunosequencing to profile the T cell repertoires of approximately 690 subjects and linked those repertoires to cytomegalovirus serostatus. Besides the first cohort of 666 subjects, a separate validation cohort made up of 120 or so different subjects was used. The study combined high-throughput TCR immunosequencing, statistical association of individual TCRs with disease status, and machine learning to predict cytomegalovirus infection status. A later analysis re-analyzed previously published TCR beta repertoires from 660 or so donors and added high-resolution HLA genotyping to study TCR occurrence patterns. In the later analysis, no new phenotypic data were used to find candidate immune exposures; instead, reliance was placed on TCR beta sequences and their occurrence across donors. To decide whether each TCR beta V gene segment behaved as functional or pseudogenic, an earlier analysis of several hundred of the donors relied on high-throughput TCR beta sequencing. Donor age, sex, ethnicity and CMV serostatus were compiled alongside the repertoire data. A later genetic analysis used genome-wide SNP genotypes for about three fifths of the roughly 700 donors, treating that subset as a discovery cohort. All discovery cohort repertoires had been generated using a single sequencing platform. Both class I and class II loci were covered by HLA typing, at four-digit resolution. The number of donors typed differed by locus, with roughly 620-640 for A, B, C, DRB1 and DQB1, roughly 520 for DQA1, 600 to 610 for DPA1, and approximately 470 for DPB1. Five DR-DQ haplotypes were handled as single units for association and clustering because linkage in the cohort was strong. On average, roughly 250,000 unique TCR beta nucleotide sequences were sequenced per donor among several hundred genotyped donors of the cohort, with approximately 18% of those sequences being non-productive. Here is what the overall study found, with its caveats: Strong co-occurrence of HLA alleles, especially DR and DQ, made assigning TCR associations to individual alleles difficult. Correlated functional status among segregating V segments might reflect linkage disequilibrium, but an unknown experimental factor could not be ruled out. Roughly uniform sequencing depth across donors was assumed in presence/absence analyses, although this assumption may not hold. While some public TCRs were present in many individuals, most TCR sequences turned up only very rarely across donors. A further reported finding was that TCR beta sequences accurately predicted the HLA-A and HLA-B alleles for most subjects in the first cohort. The classifier was reported to diagnose cytomegalovirus status with high specificity and sensitivity in both the original and validation cohorts. Because HLA typing was missing for some donors at each locus, association tests included only the typed subset. In vitro tests confirmed that a few of the cytomegalovirus-associated TCR beta chains recognize cytomegalovirus antigens. According to a later analysis, most CMV-associated TCR beta chains appeared to be HLA-restricted, and the HLA associations seemed to be driven largely by CMV exposure. In a later genetic analysis, a missense DCLRE1C variant was associated with V-gene and J-gene trimming of TCR beta chains, and the association was replicated in an independent cohort. The study gave a list of 150 to 200 TCR beta chains associated with cytomegalovirus. The only immune exposure information available for the cohort was CMV serostatus. According to the authors, the approach could potentially be generalized to other disease states and immunological phenotypes. This cohort had only TCR beta chains sequenced, and the lack of alpha or paired-chain data limited which features could be detected. In a later genetic analysis, fewer N-insertions in productive TCRs were reported among donors in an Asian-associated ancestry cluster than the approximately 670-donor mean. A later analysis associated 15,000 to 20,000 TCR beta sequences with specific HLA alleles at a false discovery rate of 0.05. In a later analysis, HLA-associated TCR beta chains were found to be more clonally expanded and to have lower generation probabilities than equally common non-associated chains. Some 16 rarely observed V segments, including chromosome 9 orphons, were excluded from the earlier analysis of some 590 of the donors because counts were too low. A cluster of highly shared sequence variants was judged likely to be a technical artifact of the sequencing pipeline. Some IMGT-functional V segments, including TRBV6-2 and TRBV6-3, could not be distinguished by the 87-base-pair reads and were therefore excluded. An earlier analysis of some 590 of the donors showed that most TCR beta V segments appeared in productive rearrangements either about 87% or about 30% of the time, which broadly matched IMGT annotations. Several of the top co-occurrence clusters appeared to be linked to parvovirus B19, influenza, CMV and Epstein-Barr virus, according to a later analysis. In a later analysis, the rate of TCR association differed among HLA loci, with DRB1 alleles having the most associated TCRs and HLA-C alleles having the fewest.

The germline V and J ends show losses of 1 base and 4 bases respectively, and no gene match explains 8 bases of the junction. From cysteine to phenylalanine, the CDR3 is 16 amino acids long. Just CDR3 DNA is preserved here, 48 bases in frame from base 1. The germline V gene supplies CDR1 KGHSH and CDR2 LQKENI. The cohort comprised approximately 700 healthy bone marrow donors. At the time of sampling, all cohort members were nominally healthy, though unrecorded immune exposures were likely present. The donor tested CMV seronegative and was one of the 352 seronegative cohort members. A peripheral blood sample was collected from each donor, and TCR beta sequencing was performed on peripheral blood mononuclear cells. Genomic DNA was extracted from the blood cell samples with the Qiagen DNeasy Blood Extraction Kit. Library creation used the immunoSEQ multiplex PCR assay. A mixture of 60 forward primers for TCR Vbeta segments and 13 reverse primers for TCR Jbeta segments was used in the multiplex PCR. Amplification of the CDR3 region of rearranged TCR beta genes was performed with a multiplex PCR assay on genomic DNA. The amplified TCR beta libraries were sequenced on the Illumina HiSeq System as 87-base-pair reads. The authors processed their data as follows. A later analysis counted around 72 million unique TCR beta chains across the 550 to 750 repertoires, and approximately 11 million of these chains were shared by at least two donors. To remove PCR and sequencing errors, raw reads were error-corrected and collapsed into unique sequences using a nearest-neighbor algorithm that merged closely related sequences. Alignment of CDR3 sequences to IMGT reference sequences was used to assign V, D and J gene segments. For a sequence to be retained, at least a six-nucleotide match to both a V gene segment and a J gene segment was required. Rearrangements were classified as productive when the CDR3 lacked stop codons and remained in frame with V and J, and all other rearrangements were classified as non-productive. Following IMGT convention, CDR3 was defined as the stretch from the second conserved V-encoded cysteine up to the conserved J-encoded phenylalanine. Sequences without an unambiguous match to a single V gene segment were excluded from the earlier analysis of about 630 of the donors. In an earlier analysis of several hundred of the donors, V segments were called functional above 56.7% productive rearrangements and were called segregating when the between-donor standard deviation exceeded 5%. A statistical classification framework was built for diagnosing cytomegalovirus status from the catalog of TCR beta chain sequences. A later analysis assigned V and J genes by comparing TCR nucleotide sequences with IMGT/GENE-DB human TR gene sequences. Using the TCRdist pipeline, a later analysis assigned CDR3 sequences along with most-parsimonious VDJ recombination scenarios. In a later analysis, each TCR beta chain was defined by its CDR3 amino acid sequence together with its V-gene family, and reads without a unique V-gene family were excluded. A later analysis removed 592 highly shared, low-generation-probability nucleotide sequences to deal with suspected cross-contamination and a sequencing artifact. In a later analysis, a clonal expansion index for each public chain was calculated from normalized within-repertoire ranks of inferred template counts. In a later analysis, generation probabilities were computed with a VDJ recombination model fitted to out-of-frame rearrangements, and the resulting probabilities were checked against IGoR. In a later analysis, TCR-TCR, TCR-HLA and TCR-CMV co-occurrence was scored with hypergeometric tests, and a repertoire-size bias correction was applied to TCR pairs. A later analysis estimated false discovery rates by permuting HLA or CMV assignments 20 times. In a later analysis, co-occurring TCRs were grouped with DBSCAN, and TCRdist sequence similarity was added when clustering was performed within HLA-allele-positive subsets. Repertoires with fewer than 30,000 or more than 120,000 public chains, plus five repertoires with anomalous nucleotide sharing, were excluded from co-occurrence clustering. TCRdb carries this immuneACCESS record with in-frame sequences only. Its versions omit some clonotypes, under half of them owing to an unresolved V gene in the studies checked, with the rest unexplained. V and J calls and clone size come straight from that table; D and trimming were deduced from the DNA. Within this sample are about 160,000 clones, with around 80% of them counted one time only. The top ten hold about 2.3% of the sample.

This clone was observed once. The clone's antigen remains unknown. No base quality values were provided; no much bigger clone lies one nucleotide off. This chain is built from TRBV18 and TRBJ2-7; 9 central nucleotides agree with TRBD1. The clonotype originates from a female donor in good health and CMV-seronegative. What was sequenced was PBMCs. The nucleotide sequence is given as TGTGCCAGCTCACCACTAAAGACAGGGGGTCATTACGAGCAGTACTTC. Its translation is CASSPLKTGGHYEQYF.